Following are 15 T cell receptor beta chains from one sample sequenced in a study of blood T cell repertoires in COVID-19. Data came from immunoSEQ multiplex PCR; TCRdb stores just in-frame clones and leaves some out. Seen here are about 50,000 clones, 80% to 90% observed once, and the top ten hold around 6%. Sequenced input: peripheral blood. These receptor sequences come from an elderly woman with acute or convalescent COVID-19.

The J gene is TRBJ1-1, the V gene TRBV30; no definite D call. The length of the CDR3 is 12 residues. V was pared by 1 base and J by 7 bases, with 10 bases between. Germline V gene lookup returns CDR1 GTSNPN and CDR2 SVGIG (reference sequence). The CDR3 DNA follows: TGTGCCTGGAGTGATAGCTATAATGAAGCTTTCTTT. This translates into CAWSDSYNEAFF.

V is TRBV7-8 and J is TRBJ2-1, with 8 bases aligning to TRBD2. The V segment lost 1 base and the J segment 0 bases; nucleotides outside the gene matches: 5. CDR3 size: 17 residues. Per germline, CDR1 SGHVS and CDR2 FQNEAQ. CDR3 in amino acids: CASSLGAGGVSYNEQFF. As DNA, the CDR3 is TGTGCCAGCAGCTTAGGGGCGGGGGGCGTCTCCTACAATGAGCAGTTCTTC.

The CDR3 loop reads CAISTTSGESTDTQYF. In nucleotides, the CDR3 is TGTGCCATCAGTACGACTAGCGGGGAGAGCACAGATACGCAGTATTTT. The chain recombines TRBV10-3 with TRBJ2-3; 11 bases fit TRBD2. Losses at the gene ends were 5 bases for V and 0 bases for J; bases not matched to a gene: 4. This CDR3 spans 16 amino acids. Germline V lookup: CDR1 ENHRY, CDR2 SYGVKD.

The rearrangement links TRBV19 to TRBJ2-7, with TRBD1 matching 9 bases. This CDR3 has 16 amino acids. The trim removed 2 bases at V and 0 bases at J, leaving 5 bases unmatched. Germline CDR1 LNHDA, CDR2 SQIVND (reference sequence). The CDR3 DNA reads TGTGCCAGTAGTATAATGGGACAGGGTACCTCCTACGAGCAGTACTTC. As protein: CASSIMGQGTSYEQYF. The variable domain in full, with the rest retrieved from reference TRBV19 and TRBJ2-7, is DGGITQSPKYLFRKEGQNVTLSCEQNLNHDAMYWYRQDPGQGLRLIYYSQIVNDFQKGDIAEGYSVSREKKESFPLTVTSAQKNPTAFYLCASSIMGQGTSYEQYFGPGTRLTVT.

The chain links TRBV5-1 to TRBJ1-2, with D unresolved. V dropped 0 bases and J dropped 1 base, with 7 bases sitting between them. This CDR3 region has 14 residues. Per the germline V gene, CDR1 is SGHRS and CDR2 is YFSETQ. The CDR3 spells CASSLAFGNYGYTF. The CDR3 DNA sequence: TGCGCCAGCAGCTTGGCCTTCGGTAACTATGGCTACACCTTC.

The CDR3 nucleotides read TGTGCTAGTGGCCGTGAGAAGGCAGGGGCCACAGAAGCTTTCTTT. Translation: CASGREKAGATEAFF. V gene TRBV12-5 combines with J gene TRBJ1-1; perhaps TRBD1 as D (6 bases). The ends were cut back, 6 bases at V and 8 bases at J, with 22 bases in the middle. Looked up from germline, CDR1 is LGHNT and CDR2 is FRNRAP. The CDR3 runs 15 residues.

The rearrangement links TRBV7-9 to TRBJ1-1; a possible D gene is TRBD1 (5 bases). The CDR3 is 13 amino acids. CDR1 is SEHNR, CDR2 FQNEAQ, per germline (reference sequence). The V gene lost 5 bases and the J gene lost 5 bases, with 12 bases spanning the gap. The CDR3 DNA is TGTGCCAGCAGCCCGACTCGACAGACTGAAGCTTTCTTT. This encodes CASSPTRQTEAFF.

The chain carries TRBV19 and TRBJ1-3, with TRBD1 matching over 12 bases. V shed 5 bases, J shed 0 bases, and the junction held 14 bases outside the gene matches. The CDR3 covers 20 residues. Germline values: CDR1 LNHDA, CDR2 SQIVND (reference sequence). The CDR3 DNA reads as TGTGCCAGTAGTCCACGATCCGGGACAGGGGGCTCCGACTCTGGAAACACCATATATTTT. Protein sequence: CASSPRSGTGGSDSGNTIYF. Full variable domain (remainder filled in from reference TRBV19 and TRBJ1-3): DGGITQSPKYLFRKEGQNVTLSCEQNLNHDAMYWYRQDPGQGLRLIYYSQIVNDFQKGDIAEGYSVSREKKESFPLTVTSAQKNPTAFYLCASSPRSGTGGSDSGNTIYFGEGSWLTVV.

The chain employs TRBV9 and TRBJ2-2, with D possibly being TRBD2 (5 bases). This CDR3 has 14 residues. Germline CDR1 is SGDLS and CDR2 is YYNGEE. Trimming shortened V by 3 bases and J by 4 bases, and 10 bases separated the two germline ends. In DNA form, the CDR3 reads TGTGCCAGCAGCGAGGCGGCGGGCACCGGGGAGCTGTTTTTT. It encodes CASSEAAGTGELFF.

This clone was found once. This sequence joins TRBV19 and TRBJ2-6, with TRBD2 as a possible D gene (5 bases). The length of the CDR3 is 18 residues. Germline CDR1 LNHDA, CDR2 SQIVND (reference sequence). Deletions cut 5 bases from V and 3 bases from J, with 20 bases between. The CDR3 bases are TGTGCCAGTAGTCTTTCCCCCCGCGGAGGCGGTGGGGCCAACGTCCTGACTTTC. It yields the protein CASSLSPRGGGGANVLTF.

V usage is TRBV7-2 and J usage is TRBJ1-3, with a possible D match to TRBD1 (5 bases). CDR3 length: 14 amino acids. V lost 5 bases to trimming and J lost 1 base, with 9 bases between them. The germline V gene has CDR1 SGHTA and CDR2 FQGNSA. The DNA of the CDR3 is TGTGCCAGCAGCGCAGGGAATTCTGGAAACACCATATATTTT. This codes for CASSAGNSGNTIYF. Based on the CDR3 plus reference TRBV7-2 and TRBJ1-3, the full variable domain is GAGVSQSPSNKVTEKGKDVELRCDPISGHTALYWYRQSLGQGLEFLIYFQGNSAPDKSGLPSDRFSAERTGGSVSTLTIQRTQQEDSAVYLCASSAGNSGNTIYFGEGSWLTVV.

Here the CDR3 DNA reads TGTGCCAGCCCAGGGGGGAACACCGGGGAGCTGTTTTTT. Translated, it gives CASPGGNTGELFF. The V call is TRBV21-1, the J call TRBJ2-2; TRBD1, the table's D call, lacks a check against the DNA. TRBV21-1 is described as a pseudogene. The CDR3 runs to 13 residues.

This chain connects TRBV14 to TRBJ1-1; tentative D call: TRBD1 (5 bases). Per the germline V gene, CDR1 is SGHDN and CDR2 is FVKESK. The ends were cut back, 2 bases at V and 4 bases at J, with 14 bases in the middle. The CDR3 is made up of 15 amino acids. The CDR3 is CASSQQGISGTEAFF. The CDR3 nucleotides are TGTGCCAGCAGCCAACAGGGAATTTCGGGCACTGAAGCTTTCTTT.

The CDR3 bases are TGTGCCAGCAGCCCCGACAGGGACGAAAAACTGTTTTTT. It is translated as CASSPDRDEKLFF. V usage is TRBV11-2 and J usage is TRBJ1-4; 7 bases are a match to TRBD1. Germline CDR1 SGHAT, CDR2 FQNNGV. The CDR3 is 13 residues long. The V and J ends lost 5 bases and 8 bases, in that order; junction bases with no gene match: 5.

This sequence joins TRBV5-6 and TRBJ1-6, with TRBD1 matching over 12 bases. Trimming took 4 bases from V and 8 from J; bases not matched to a gene: 7. The CDR3 is 16 amino acids. CDR1 is SGHDT and CDR2 is YYEEEE in the germline V gene. This CDR3 is CASSTGTGGYDSPLHF. CDR3 DNA sequence: TGTGCCAGCAGCACCGGGACAGGGGGCTACGATTCACCCCTCCACTTT.